The text below deals with one T cell receptor beta chain. This clone was seen a few times. No cognate antigen has been identified for it. Nothing much larger sits one base from this clone, and base qualities are not available. TCRbeta CDR3 regions were amplified from genomic DNA by means of the immunoSEQ Assay, a bias-controlled multiplex PCR. Under the source paper's analysis protocol: Nucleated cell counts per sample were estimated from amplification of reference gene primers within the assay. Sequence reads were collapsed and filtered to measure the absolute abundance of every unique TCRbeta CDR3 rearrangement. For each sample, productive Simpson clonality was calculated as the square root of Simpson's diversity index over productive rearrangements. TCRdb limited this immuneACCESS table to in-frame rearrangements with V and J called. A share of clones is missing; checked studies link under half to unresolved V genes, and the rest is unexplained. V, J and clone size derive from that table, while D and trimming were established from the DNA sequence. The sample contains about 80,000 clones, approximately 76% of them found a single time. More than 15% of the sample goes to the ten largest clones.

The data stem from a study of blood T cell repertoires in COVID-19 (dated by TCRdb to the early 2020s). Notes on the research overall: Collaborator samples came from the United States, Italy and Spain and covered acute and convalescent phases of COVID-19. The material from the prospective study consisted of cDNA or gDNA derived from T cells, B-cell-depleted T cells, or PBMCs. Deeply sampled blood TCRbeta repertoires from subjects exposed to, actively infected with, or recovered from COVID-19 were included in the dataset. The repertoires were released in a freely available public database intended as a resource for research on the immune response to SARS-CoV-2. The samples were drawn from the first 160 participants of the ongoing ImmuneRACE study and from more than 1,000 subjects provided by 6 global collaborators. A de-identified subject ID, COVID-19 status, age in years and sex were almost always included in the sample metadata. Where available, HLA class I and class II types were taken from metadata supplied by the sample provider and were not determined by assay-based typing.

The germline V gene (reference sequence) supplies CDR1 SEHNR and CDR2 FQNEAQ. Germline trimming: 5 bases from V, 0 bases from J; junction bases outside gene matches: 6. Taken from cysteine to phenylalanine, the CDR3 has 15 residues. Only the CDR3 DNA stays, 45 bases, in frame from base 1. Results and caveats for the whole study, not just this receptor: The amount of clinical and demographic metadata varied by source and participant and was provided uncurated.

Whole blood was collected in K2EDTA tubes by collaborating institutions according to the institutions' own protocols. For TCRbeta analysis, collaborators shipped samples in one of three forms: frozen whole blood, isolated PBMCs, or DNA extracted from either of those sample types. This clonotype originated in a man between 65 and 85 years old with active or convalescent COVID-19. The rearranged segments are TRBV7-9 and TRBJ1-1, with 7 central nucleotides matching TRBD1. Input material: peripheral blood. The DNA reads as follows: TGTGCCAGCAGCGCCTTACAGGGGATGAACACTGAAGCTTTCTTT. Its product reads: CASSALQGMNTEAFF.